The subject of this entry is one T cell receptor (beta chain). Its target is unknown. The ends were cut back, 2 bases at V and 5 bases at J, with 7 bases in the middle. This CDR3 is built from 12 residues. Random hexamers were used to reverse transcribe an amount of about 0.45 to 1 ug RNA. With immunoSEQ multiplex PCR, TCR beta CDR3 was amplified across 54 Vbeta and 13 Jbeta. TCRdb fed the immunoSEQ multiplex PCR reads into MiXCR, producing one record per CDR3 protein. The table lists 150,000 to 200,000 distinct CDR3 sequences, just under 95% of them singletons. The source of the sample is a study of CD8 T cells in Susac syndrome. Study-level results: Total CD8+ and CD8+ TEMRA repertoires contained over 15 and five Susac-specific public clones, respectively.

CD8+ and CD4+ T cells taken from blood had their TCR beta sequenced. Negative isolation yielded CD4+ and CD8+ T cells, and FACS enriched TEMRA cells. Sample: CD8+ T cells from PBMCs. The chain links TRBV12-3 or TRBV12-4 to TRBJ2-7, with D perhaps TRBD1 (5 bases). The TCR comes from a human donor with Susac syndrome. The CDR3 reads CASSLQGNEQYF. DNA for the CDR3: TGTGCCAGCAGTTTACAGGGTAACGAGCAGTACTTC.